These 3 T cell receptor beta chains originate from one sample sequenced in a study of T-cell reconstitution after alpha-beta-depleted transplantation in children. Construction of the TCRbeta library involved unique molecular identifiers. MiXCR was run by TCRdb on the PCR reads, yielding one entry per CDR3 protein. The repertoire holds hundreds of thousands of distinct CDR3 sequences, with around 17% as singletons. The sample consisted of PBMCs, mostly from graft donor cells, taken 360 days after TCRalphabeta/CD19-depleted stem cell transplant. These receptors originate from a male patient aged 5 to 17 who had a stem cell transplant for acute lymphoblastic leukemia, so the T cells may come from the graft donor.

This clonotype has more than one count but fewer than ten. In nucleotides, the CDR3 is TGTGCCAGCAGCACTAGCGGGGCGCAGTTCTTC. It specifies CASSTSGAQFF. The chain has TRBV7-2 and TRBJ2-1; the match to TRBD2 covers 10 bases. There are 11 residues in the CDR3. J lost 12 bases, V lost 5 bases, and 1 base had no gene match. In germline, CDR1 is SGHTA, CDR2 FQGNSA.

The genes are TRBV5-1 and TRBJ2-7, with TRBD1 matching 8 bases. V was pared by 0 bases and J by 4 bases, with 9 bases of the junction left unmatched. The CDR3 loop spans 16 amino acids. The germline gives CDR1 SGHRS, CDR2 YFSETQ. The chain's CDR3 is CASSLARDRIGYEQYF. The CDR3 DNA is TGCGCCAGCAGCTTGGCCCGGGACAGGATTGGTTACGAGCAGTACTTC.

This clonotype was picked up a small number of times. This chain links TRBV5-1 with TRBJ2-3; D not resolved. The germline V gene has CDR1 SGHRS and CDR2 YFSETQ. The CDR3 loop spans 17 amino acids. V lost 0 bases and J 4 bases, leaving 18 bases between the germline ends. The CDR3 spells CASSLAVLPIPPDTQYF. The CDR3 DNA reads as TGCGCCAGCAGCTTGGCCGTGCTCCCGATCCCCCCAGATACGCAGTATTTT. The complete variable domain, with remaining parts taken from reference TRBV5-1 and TRBJ2-3, reads KAGVTQTPRYLIKTRGQQVTLSCSPISGHRSVSWYQQTPGQGLQFLFEYFSETQRNKGNFPGRFSGRQFSNSRSEMNVSTLELGDSALYLCASSLAVLPIPPDTQYFGPGTRLTVL.